The sequence of this T cell receptor beta chain was determined in a study of cytomegalovirus exposure and HLA in healthy donors. V was clipped by 11 bases and J by 0 bases, with 16 bases between them. The CDR3 extends over 14 amino acids. Germline-derived CDR1 and CDR2 are MNHNS and SASEGT. Primers included in the PCR were 60 Vbeta and 13 Jbeta primers. Data came from immunoSEQ multiplex PCR; TCRdb stores just in-frame clones and leaves some out. Of 130,000 or so clones listed, approximately 84% are singletons. General study points: Among the sequence variants, a highly shared cluster was likely an artifact of sequencing. Later work found that TCR association rates differed between HLA loci; DRB1 had the most and HLA-C the fewest. A further, later analysis showed that HLA-associated TCR beta chains (compared with equally common others) were more clonally expanded.

To note about this clone: The antigen is unknown.

Sequenced sample: PBMCs. V is TRBV6-1 and J is TRBJ1-1; the D is unclear. This sequence originates from a woman aged 40 to 50 in good health and CMV-seronegative. The CDR3 protein is CALILGGLNTEAFF. The CDR3, as DNA: TGTGCCCTTATCCTGGGAGGATTGAACACTGAAGCTTTCTTT.